The 5 T cell receptor beta chains given below trace back to one sample, sequenced in a study of T cells in Graves' hyperthyroidism and ophthalmopathy. Researchers amplified the TCR beta CDR3 regions from RNA transcripts. First-round RT-PCR of the TCR CDR3 relied on the HTBI primer set. One entry per CDR3 protein, called by TCRdb with MiXCR from the multiplex PCR reads. The sample records a few hundred thousand distinct CDR3 sequences, 17% being singletons. The sample taken for sequencing was blood. These receptor sequences come from a woman younger than 35 with Graves' ophthalmopathy.

This clonotype was detected a few times. This chain joins TRBV6-1 and TRBJ1-4, with TRBD1 matching 8 bases. V gave up 8 bases and J gave up 4 bases; unmatched junction bases: 6. Germline V gene lookup returns CDR1 MNHNS and CDR2 SASEGT. The CDR3 has 14 amino acids. CDR3: CASGRGLVNEKLFF. In DNA form, the CDR3 reads TGTGCCAGCGGCAGGGGGCTGGTTAATGAAAAACTGTTTTTT.

A few counts support this clonotype. The V gene is TRBV10-3, the J gene TRBJ2-4; TRBD1 matches 7 bases. This CDR3 region has 10 residues. V was clipped by 9 bases and J by 15 bases; unmatched bases: 8. In germline, CDR1 is ENHRY, CDR2 SYGVKD. The CDR3 DNA sequence: TGTGCCATGGGTCGGGACAGAGGGTACTTC. Its translation is CAMGRDRGYF.

The rearrangement uses TRBV11-2 and TRBJ2-7, with D possibly TRBD2 on 6 matching bases. The CDR3 runs to 15 residues. Trimming took 1 base from V and 0 from J, leaving 10 bases between them. From germline, CDR1 is SGHAT and CDR2 FQNNGV. CDR3 nucleotide sequence: TGTGCCAGCAGCTTAGCCGACGGGAGCTCCTACGAGCAGTACTTC. Its protein is CASSLADGSSYEQYF.

This clonotype has ten or more counts. The chain recombines TRBV12-3 or TRBV12-4 with TRBJ1-2; perhaps TRBD1 as D (6 bases). V was clipped by 7 bases and J by 6 bases, with 15 bases between them. CDR3 length: 13 amino acids. This chain's CDR3 is CASKLGGLDGYTF. In nucleotides, the CDR3 is TGTGCCAGCAAGCTGGGGGGGCTGGATGGCTACACCTTC.

The table lists this clonotype with a few counts. This rearrangement joins TRBV10-2 to TRBJ2-7; a possible D gene is TRBD2 (6 bases). The CDR3 spans 15 residues. Germline V gene data show CDR1 as WSHSY and CDR2 as SAAADI. The V and J ends lost 0 bases and 3 bases respectively, with 12 bases between them. CDR3 DNA: TGCGCCAGCAGTGAGTCTCTAGCGACTGTCTACGAGCAGTACTTC. As protein: CASSESLATVYEQYF.